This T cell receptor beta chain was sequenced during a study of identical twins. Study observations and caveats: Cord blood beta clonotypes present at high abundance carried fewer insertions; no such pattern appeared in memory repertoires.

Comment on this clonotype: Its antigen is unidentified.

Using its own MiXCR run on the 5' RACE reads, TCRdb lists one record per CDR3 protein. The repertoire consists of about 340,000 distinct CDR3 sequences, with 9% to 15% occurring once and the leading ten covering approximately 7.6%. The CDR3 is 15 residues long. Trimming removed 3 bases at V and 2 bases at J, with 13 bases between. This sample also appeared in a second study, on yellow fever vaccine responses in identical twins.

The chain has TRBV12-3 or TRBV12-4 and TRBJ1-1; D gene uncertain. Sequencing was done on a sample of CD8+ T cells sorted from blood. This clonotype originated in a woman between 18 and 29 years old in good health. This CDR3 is CASSFSVRSNTEAFF. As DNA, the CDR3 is TGTGCCAGCAGTTTCTCTGTCAGGAGTAACACTGAAGCTTTCTTT.